Presented here are 8 T cell receptor beta chains from one specimen sequenced in a study of T cell repertoires in cytomegalovirus infection. TCRdb itself ran the reads through MiXCR, one entry per CDR3 protein. The table shows some 680,000 distinct CDR3 sequences, with roughly 35% occurring only once. Input material: PBMCs. These receptors came from a human donor in good health (CMV status not recorded). Some clones in this sample may be carry-over from other donors' samples.

The sample holds many counts of this clonotype. The chain links TRBV4-1 to TRBJ1-4, with 7 nucleotides matching TRBD1. V shed 4 bases, J shed 4 bases, and the junction held 3 bases outside the gene matches. CDR1 MGHRA and CDR2 YSYEKL come from the germline V gene. The CDR3 consists of 14 residues. CDR3 protein: CASSPTGFNEKLFF. CDR3 in DNA: TGCGCCAGCAGCCCGACAGGGTTTAATGAAAAACTGTTTTTT.

The rearrangement links TRBV10-3 to TRBJ2-7, with 10 bases identical to TRBD1. The length of the CDR3 is 15 residues. The germline V gene has CDR1 ENHRY and CDR2 SYGVKD. Trimming cost V 0 bases and J 2 bases; bases outside gene matches: 1. CDR3: CAISESGQGTYEQYF. In nucleotides, the CDR3 is TGTGCCATCAGTGAGTCGGGACAGGGGACCTACGAGCAGTACTTC.

This clonotype was counted only a few times. The rearrangement links TRBV4-1 to TRBJ1-5; unclear D gene. The V gene lost 0 bases and the J gene lost 3 bases, with 9 bases spanning the gap. There are 15 residues in the CDR3. CDR1 is MGHRA and CDR2 is YSYEKL in the germline V gene. CDR3 bases: TGCGCCAGCAGCCAAGATCCTGTTTCCAATCAGCCCCAGCATTTT. Translation: CASSQDPVSNQPQHF.

CDR3 residues: CASSIQGASNQPQHF. CDR3 sequence (DNA): TGTGCCAGTAGTATCCAGGGGGCTAGCAATCAGCCCCAGCATTTT. This sequence joins TRBV19 and TRBJ1-5; 8 nucleotides agree with TRBD1. Trimming took 3 bases from V and 0 from J; bases not matched to a gene: 1. Germline V gives CDR1 LNHDA, CDR2 SQIVND (reference sequence). This CDR3 is built from 15 residues.

The gene calls are TRBV20-1 and TRBJ2-1, with a weak D call TRBD2 (5 bases). Trimming left V 4 bases short and J 6 bases short, with 13 bases between. Germline CDR1 reads DFQATT; CDR2 reads SNEGSKA (reference sequence). The CDR3 covers 13 residues. In DNA form, the CDR3 reads TGCAGTGCTACCGGGATTGCCATCAATGAGCAGTTCTTC. It translates to CSATGIAINEQFF.

This chain uses TRBV7-2 with TRBJ2-1; D tentatively fits TRBD1 or TRBD2 (7 bases each). V shed 5 bases and J shed 6 bases, with 20 bases lying between them. CDR3 length: 16 residues. Germline V gene sequence: CDR1 SGHTA, CDR2 FQGNSA. The DNA for the CDR3 is TGTGCCAGCAGCCGAAACAGGGGAGGCGGGAGCAATGAGCAGTTCTTC. Its translation is CASSRNRGGGSNEQFF. Drawing the rest from reference TRBV7-2 and TRBJ2-1, the complete variable domain is GAGVSQSPSNKVTEKGKDVELRCDPISGHTALYWYRQSLGQGLEFLIYFQGNSAPDKSGLPSDRFSAERTGGSVSTLTIQRTQQEDSAVYLCASSRNRGGGSNEQFFGPGTRLTVL.

This clonotype occurred a few times. The chain recombines TRBV7-9 with TRBJ2-1; TRBD2 matches 9 bases. Trimming took 5 bases from V and 2 from J; bases not matched to a gene: 7. The CDR3 contains 16 residues. Germline CDR1 reads SEHNR; CDR2 reads FQNEAQ (reference sequence). The CDR3: CASSGWVAGAYNEQFF. The CDR3 region has the DNA TGTGCCAGCAGCGGATGGGTAGCGGGGGCCTACAATGAGCAGTTCTTC.

The chain has TRBV7-8 and TRBJ2-1, with D tentatively TRBD1 or TRBD2 (6 bases each). Germline assignment: CDR1 SGHVS and CDR2 FQNEAQ. The CDR3 loop spans 12 amino acids. Trimming removed 5 bases from V and 12 bases from J, with 14 bases in between. The CDR3 loop is CASSSGGGLQFF. The CDR3 DNA sequence: TGTGCCAGCAGCAGTGGAGGGGGATTGCAGTTCTTC.